One and the same sample provided the 30 T cell receptor beta chains below, sequenced in a study of blood T cell repertoires in COVID-19. The repertoire was sequenced with immunoSEQ multiplex PCR; TCRdb's copy has only in-frame clones and lacks some. The table has 55,000 to 80,000 clones, just under 85% seen once. Sequencing input: peripheral blood. The source of these receptors is a man in his 70s with acute or convalescent COVID-19.

This chain uses TRBV28 with TRBJ1-2; no firm D call. Trimming took off 5 bases at V and 4 bases at J, with 17 bases between the two ends. Germline assignment: CDR1 MDHEN and CDR2 SYDVKM. The CDR3 sequence is 15 residues long. As DNA, the CDR3 is TGTGCCAGCAGTCCACCAAGCAGGCCTGGCTATGGCTACACCTTC. It yields the protein CASSPPSRPGYGYTF.

The V gene is TRBV23-1, the J gene TRBJ2-7; D remains unclear. TRBV23-1 is an open reading frame, and its role is uncertain. The CDR3 runs to 12 residues. V was clipped by 4 bases and J by 0 bases, with 4 bases between them. The CDR3 nucleotides are TGCGCCAGCAGTCCCCACTCCTACGAGCAGTACTTC. It specifies CASSPHSYEQYF.

This clone was picked up one time. The rearrangement uses TRBV28 and TRBJ1-4, with 10 bases matching TRBD1. The trim removed 7 bases at V and 8 bases at J, leaving 10 bases unmatched. The germline CDR1 and CDR2 sequences are MDHEN and SYDVKM. This CDR3 spans 15 amino acids. The CDR3 protein is CASIPGQGLREKLFF. The CDR3 nucleotides read TGTGCCAGCATCCCGGGACAGGGGTTGCGGGAAAAACTGTTTTTT.

The V call is TRBV5-1, the J call TRBJ1-5; 7 bases are shared with TRBD1. Trimming at V came to 2 bases and at J to 4 bases, leaving 6 bases not matched to a gene. Germline V lookup: CDR1 SGHRS, CDR2 YFSETQ. The CDR3 runs 15 residues. For the CDR3, the DNA is TGCGCCAGCAGCTTAGGGGACAGTAAAAATCAGCCCCAGCATTTT. As protein: CASSLGDSKNQPQHF.

V and J are TRBV5-4 and TRBJ1-5, with TRBD1 matching over 9 bases. V trimming: 4 bases; J trimming: 4 bases; junction bases outside the gene matches: 6. The germline V gene has CDR1 SGHNT and CDR2 YYREEE (reference sequence). This CDR3 comprises 15 residues. CDR3 coding DNA: TGTGCCAGCAGCCGTTCGGGACAGGGAAATCAGCCCCAGCATTTT. Translation gives CASSRSGQGNQPQHF.

The chain couples TRBV2 to TRBJ2-7; D not resolved. The CDR3 spans 14 residues. V lost 0 bases to trimming and J lost 4 bases, with 10 bases between them. Germline values: CDR1 SNHLY, CDR2 FYNNEI. CDR3 DNA: TGTGCCAGCAGTGAAGCACGGGTTGGGTACGAGCAGTACTTC. This gives the protein CASSEARVGYEQYF.

Notes on this clone: This sample also contains other DNA sequences that code for the same CDR3. The chain employs TRBV5-1 and TRBJ1-1; D may be TRBD1 (6 bases). V lost 2 bases and J 1 base, leaving 9 bases between the germline ends. Looked up from germline, CDR1 is SGHRS and CDR2 is YFSETQ. This CDR3 region has 14 residues. The CDR3 nucleotides are TGCGCCAGCAGCTTAGGGGGAGCGAACACTGAAGCTTTCTTT. Translation gives CASSLGGANTEAFF.

The J gene is TRBJ2-7, the V gene TRBV7-9; D call uncertain. This CDR3 has 12 amino acids. V shed 3 bases and J shed 7 bases, with 10 bases lying between them. Per germline, CDR1 SEHNR and CDR2 FQNEAQ (reference sequence). The CDR3 DNA follows: TGTGCCAGCAGCTTCCTACAGCCTGAGCAGTACTTC. Amino acid sequence: CASSFLQPEQYF. The whole variable domain, filled in from reference TRBV7-9 and TRBJ2-7, reads DTGVSQNPRHKITKRGQNVTFRCDPISEHNRLYWYRQTLGQGPEFLTYFQNEAQLEKSRLLSDRFSAERPKGSFSTLEIQRTEQGDSAMYLCASSFLQPEQYFGPGTRLTVT.

CDR3 amino acids: CASSLGDTYYGYTF. The DNA of the CDR3 is TGTGCCAGCAGTTTAGGGGACACCTACTATGGCTACACCTTC. This chain links TRBV28 with TRBJ1-2; the D gene is possibly TRBD1 (6 bases). The CDR3 contains 14 residues. From germline, CDR1 is MDHEN and CDR2 SYDVKM. The V end was cut by 2 bases, the J end by 3 bases, with 10 bases between.

The V gene is TRBV29-1, the J gene TRBJ2-7; D is uncertain. This CDR3 contains 11 residues. The V and J ends lost 5 bases and 2 bases respectively, with 7 bases between them. The germline V gene has CDR1 SQVTM and CDR2 ANQGSEA. The CDR3 sequence is CSVLLTYEQYF. The DNA of the CDR3 is TGCAGCGTTCTACTAACCTACGAGCAGTACTTC.

The rearrangement joins TRBV19 to TRBJ2-5; possibly TRBD2 for D (5 bases). This CDR3 has 13 amino acids. Germline V gene sequence: CDR1 LNHDA, CDR2 SQIVND (reference sequence). Trimming pared 6 bases from V and 5 bases from J, leaving 13 bases between. This CDR3 reads CASRTLGGETQYF. The CDR3 DNA sequence: TGTGCCAGTAGGACGCTGGGCGGGGAGACCCAGTACTTC.

This chain uses TRBV29-1 with TRBJ2-7; 8 bases map to TRBD2. The trim removed 3 bases at V and 4 bases at J, leaving 8 bases unmatched. In germline, CDR1 is SQVTM, CDR2 ANQGSEA. The CDR3 runs 14 residues. CDR3 in DNA: TGCAGCGTTGATAAAGCGGGAGATACATACGAGCAGTACTTC. It translates to CSVDKAGDTYEQYF.

This clone has just a few counts. The chain joins TRBV27 to TRBJ1-4; 9 bases agree with TRBD1. Germline V CDR1 and CDR2: MNHEY, SMNVEV (reference sequence). V was clipped by 4 bases and J by 2 bases; unmatched bases: 8. The CDR3 is made up of 17 amino acids. The CDR3 DNA reads as TGTGCCAGCAGTTCCGGGACAGGGCCTATGACTAATGAAAAACTGTTTTTT. It encodes CASSSGTGPMTNEKLFF.

The rearrangement uses TRBV20-1 and TRBJ1-2, with TRBD1 matching 7 bases. V was clipped by 3 bases and J by 4 bases; unmatched bases: 5. This CDR3 is 13 amino acids long. Germline values: CDR1 DFQATT, CDR2 SNEGSKA (reference sequence). As DNA, the CDR3 is TGCAGTGCTAGTACAGGGGAAGTCTATGGCTACACCTTC. This gives the protein CSASTGEVYGYTF.

The V gene is TRBV5-1, the J gene TRBJ1-1, with D unclear. From germline, CDR1 is SGHRS and CDR2 YFSETQ. The CDR3 has 14 amino acids. V was trimmed by 0 bases and J by 6 bases, leaving 12 bases between them. In DNA form, the CDR3 reads TGCGCCAGCAGCTTGGTAGGCGGGGATTCTGAAGCTTTCTTT. Protein product: CASSLVGGDSEAFF. Combining the CDR3 with reference TRBV5-1 and TRBJ1-1 gives the whole variable domain KAGVTQTPRYLIKTRGQQVTLSCSPISGHRSVSWYQQTPGQGLQFLFEYFSETQRNKGNFPGRFSGRQFSNSRSEMNVSTLELGDSALYLCASSLVGGDSEAFFGQGTRLTVV.

In this sample, this clone turned up a few times. The chain couples TRBV24-1 to TRBJ1-5; the D gene is possibly TRBD1 (6 bases). Germline V CDR1 and CDR2: KGHDR, SFDVKD. V lost 5 bases to trimming and J lost 6 bases, with 10 bases between them. The CDR3 sequence is 13 residues long. The CDR3 sequence is CATSGGLTQPQHF. The CDR3 nucleotides are TGTGCCACCAGTGGGGGGCTTACTCAGCCCCAGCATTTT.

The V call is TRBV3-1 (or the pseudogene TRBV3-2), the J call TRBJ1-2; D is perhaps TRBD1 (5 bases). Per the germline V gene, CDR1 is LGHDT and CDR2 is YNNKEL (reference sequence). V lost 4 bases and J 13 bases, leaving 16 bases between the germline ends. CDR3 length: 12 residues. The CDR3 DNA sequence: TGTGCCAGCAGCCTGGGTGGGGCTCGTCGCACCTTC. It is translated as CASSLGGARRTF.

The chain employs TRBV6-5 and TRBJ1-5; 7 bases agree with TRBD1. This CDR3 is 12 amino acids long. After removal of 6 bases from V and 7 bases from J, the junction contained 3 bases not matched to a gene. Germline-derived CDR1 and CDR2 are MNHEY and SVGAGI. The chain's CDR3 is CASRTGSQPQHF. CDR3 bases: TGTGCCAGCAGGACAGGGTCCCAGCCCCAGCATTTT.

The chain couples TRBV6-1 to TRBJ2-3; no reliable D call. This CDR3 has 14 amino acids. Trimming shortened V by 2 bases and J by 4 bases, and 10 bases separated the two germline ends. Germline loops: CDR1 MNHNS, CDR2 SASEGT. The CDR3 bases are TGTGCCAGCAGTGAAACTGTTACCGCAGATACGCAGTATTTT. As protein: CASSETVTADTQYF.

This clone was seen more than once but under ten times. This CDR3 reads CASSSQNTDTQYF. The CDR3 DNA follows: TGTGCCAGCAGCTCTCAGAACACAGATACGCAGTATTTT. The rearrangement links TRBV5-6 to TRBJ2-3; D uncertain. CDR3 length: 13 amino acids. Trimming shortened V by 3 bases and J by 2 bases, and 7 bases separated the two germline ends. Germline assignment: CDR1 SGHDT and CDR2 YYEEEE.

This clone was picked up one time. The chain employs TRBV5-5 and TRBJ2-7; TRBD2 matches at 10 bases. The CDR3 totals 18 residues. Germline-derived CDR1 and CDR2 are SGHKS and YYEKEE (reference sequence). The V and J ends lost 0 bases and 4 bases, in that order; junction bases with no gene match: 13. DNA for the CDR3: TGTGCCAGCAGCTTGGCCAAGGCTAGCGGGAGTATAAAATACGAGCAGTACTTC. This sequence encodes CASSLAKASGSIKYEQYF.

This chain links TRBV15 with TRBJ1-2; D is possibly TRBD1 (5 bases). The CDR3 spans 13 residues. Deletions cut 4 bases from V and 2 bases from J, with 8 bases between. Germline loops: CDR1 LNHNV, CDR2 YYDKDF (reference sequence). In nucleotides, the CDR3 is TGTGCCACCAGCACCCGACAGAACTATGGCTACACCTTC. As protein: CATSTRQNYGYTF.

V usage is TRBV5-1 and J usage is TRBJ2-2, with D perhaps matching TRBD2 (5 bases). The germline V gene has CDR1 SGHRS and CDR2 YFSETQ. V was shortened by 4 bases and J by 6 bases, with 13 bases between the two germline ends. The CDR3 loop spans 14 amino acids. The DNA of the CDR3 is TGCGCCAGCAGCAGTTCAGAGGGCCCCGGGGAGCTGTTTTTT. It specifies CASSSSEGPGELFF.

The chain employs TRBV11-3 and TRBJ2-1, with TRBD2 identical over 7 bases. Germline V gives CDR1 SGHNT, CDR2 YENEEA. This CDR3 comprises 15 residues. Trimming took 5 bases from V and 5 from J; bases not matched to a gene: 9. CDR3 amino acids: CASSRVGGINNEQFF. DNA for the CDR3: TGTGCCAGCAGCCGAGTGGGGGGGATCAACAATGAGCAGTTCTTC.

CDR3 DNA: TGTGCCAGCAGCTTTAGCGGGGAGGGGGATACGCAGTATTTT. Translated, it gives CASSFSGEGDTQYF. The chain links TRBV7-3 to TRBJ2-3; 8 positions agree with TRBD2. The germline V gene encodes CDR1 SGHTA and CDR2 FQGTGA. The ends lost 3 bases at V and 6 bases at J; junction bases unmatched: 5. This CDR3 comprises 14 residues.

This chain links TRBV5-1 with TRBJ1-1; TRBD1 agrees at 7 bases. Germline trimming cut 7 bases from V and 1 base from J; bases unmatched to any gene: 4. This CDR3 is built from 13 residues. Germline CDR1 is SGHRS and CDR2 is YFSETQ. The DNA for the CDR3 is TGCGCCAGCGCCAAGGGGGCGAACACTGAAGCTTTCTTT. Amino acids: CASAKGANTEAFF.

Here the CDR3 DNA reads TGTGCCAGCTCACCCCCGGGTAGCAATCAGCCCCAGCATTTT. Amino acids: CASSPPGSNQPQHF. The gene calls are TRBV18 and TRBJ1-5; D unresolved. Looked up from germline, CDR1 is KGHSH and CDR2 is LQKENI. The V end lost 3 bases, the J end lost 0 bases, and 6 bases lay between the germline ends. The length of the CDR3 is 14 residues. The whole variable domain, filled in from reference TRBV18 and TRBJ1-5, reads NAGVMQNPRHLVRRRGQEARLRCSPMKGHSHVYWYRQLPEEGLKFMVYLQKENIIDESGMPKERFSAEFPKEGPSILRIQQVVRGDSAAYFCASSPPGSNQPQHFGDGTRLSIL.

This clone came up once. The chain couples TRBV19 to TRBJ1-3; tentative D call: TRBD1 (6 bases). Deletions cut 8 bases from V and 2 bases from J, with 16 bases between. CDR3 size: 15 residues. Per germline, CDR1 LNHDA and CDR2 SQIVND (reference sequence). The CDR3 region is CASQRDTGPGNTIYF. The DNA of the CDR3 is TGTGCCAGTCAGCGGGACACCGGACCTGGAAACACCATATATTTT. Together with reference TRBV19 and TRBJ1-3, the CDR3 gives the full variable domain: DGGITQSPKYLFRKEGQNVTLSCEQNLNHDAMYWYRQDPGQGLRLIYYSQIVNDFQKGDIAEGYSVSREKKESFPLTVTSAQKNPTAFYLCASQRDTGPGNTIYFGEGSWLTVV.

The rearrangement uses TRBV9 and TRBJ2-1; TRBD2 aligns across 13 bases. The trim removed 4 bases at V and 7 bases at J, leaving 8 bases unmatched. The CDR3 length is 16 residues. Germline V lookup: CDR1 SGDLS, CDR2 YYNGEE. CDR3 sequence reads: CASSYHPGLAGNEQFF. DNA for the CDR3: TGTGCCAGCAGCTACCATCCGGGACTAGCGGGAAATGAGCAGTTCTTC.

This chain joins TRBV2 and TRBJ1-4; possibly TRBD1 for D (6 bases). The CDR3 loop spans 15 amino acids. Germline lookup yields CDR1 SNHLY and CDR2 FYNNEI. The germline V and J ends were trimmed by 4 bases and 3 bases, with 12 bases remaining between them. CDR3 protein: CASSASGEPNEKLFF. DNA for the CDR3: TGTGCCAGCAGTGCTTCAGGGGAGCCTAATGAAAAACTGTTTTTT.